This record looks at one T cell receptor (beta chain) sequence and its context. This record comes from a study of cytomegalovirus exposure and HLA in healthy donors. The CDR3 is 15 residues long. V gave up 0 bases and J gave up 4 bases, with 12 bases separating them. In germline, CDR1 is MNHNS, CDR2 SASEGT. Primers: 60 Vbeta forward and 13 Jbeta reverse. The data were produced by immunoSEQ multiplex PCR, yet TCRdb's version contains in-frame clones alone and is incomplete. Of about 160,000 clones listed, roughly 85% are singletons. What was sequenced was PBMCs. The sequence derives from a man aged 18 to 29 in good health and CMV-seropositive. The chain is built from TRBV6-1 and TRBJ1-2; D not certain. Written as DNA, the CDR3 is TGTGCCAGCAGTGAAGCGACTACGGTAGTCTATGGCTACACCTTC. Translating it yields CASSEATTVVYGYTF.